What follows are 6 T cell receptor beta chains derived from one specimen sequenced in a study of blood T cells in healthy people across ages. Next came a second PCR, run for about 7 to 11 cycles, which used a sample-barcoded 5' primer along with a J-beta primer mix. One entry per CDR3 protein, called by TCRdb with MiXCR from the 5' RACE reads. The table records 1.5 million to 2 million distinct CDR3 sequences, 28% of them present only once. Source material: blood. The receptors were sampled from a woman in her 30s in good health.

With regard to this clonotype: This may stem from a read error, because a much larger clone lies one nucleotide away. The chain joins TRBV12-3 or TRBV12-4 to TRBJ1-5; D might be TRBD1 (5 bases). This CDR3 spans 15 amino acids. The germline V and J ends were trimmed by 3 bases and 7 bases, with 16 bases remaining between them. In DNA, the CDR3 is TGTGCCAGCAGTTTCTTAGGCAGCGAGGGGCAGCCCCAGCATTTT. This gives the protein CASSFLGSEGQPQHF.

This clonotype showed up just a few times. V and J are TRBV7-9 and TRBJ2-5; 7 positions match TRBD1. Germline V lookup: CDR1 SEHNR, CDR2 FQNEAQ (reference sequence). CDR3 length: 15 residues. V was pared by 5 bases and J by 1 base, with 7 bases of the junction left unmatched. CDR3 region: CASSRIGTVQETQYF. CDR3 sequence (DNA): TGTGCCAGCAGCCGAATTGGGACAGTCCAAGAGACCCAGTACTTC.

This clonotype showed up many times. The J gene is TRBJ2-7, the V gene TRBV7-3; 9 bases are shared with TRBD1. Germline loops: CDR1 SGHTA, CDR2 FQGTGA. The CDR3 has 16 residues. V dropped 0 bases and J dropped 6; count of bases not matched to a gene: 9. The CDR3 spells CASSLTPKGQGGEQYF. CDR3 DNA: TGTGCCAGCAGCTTAACGCCTAAGGGACAGGGAGGCGAGCAGTACTTC. Full variable domain (outside the CDR3, taken from reference TRBV7-3 and TRBJ2-7): GAGVSQTPSNKVTEKGKYVELRCDPISGHTALYWYRQSLGQGPEFLIYFQGTGAADDSGLPNDRFFAVRPEGSVSTLKIQRTERGDSAVYLCASSLTPKGQGGEQYFGPGTRLTVT.

This clonotype showed up just a few times. This chain joins TRBV4-3 and TRBJ2-1; the D is unclear. V lost 0 bases and J 7 bases, leaving 7 bases between the germline ends. Germline-derived CDR1 and CDR2 are LGHNA and YSLEER. The CDR3 runs 13 residues. The CDR3 DNA reads TGCGCCAGCAGCCAAGATGCGAGGAATGAGCAGTTCTTC. As protein: CASSQDARNEQFF.

This chain joins TRBV4-3 and TRBJ2-3, with D possibly matching TRBD2 (6 bases). V was cut by 1 base and J by 3 bases, with 14 bases left in between. The CDR3 loop spans 16 amino acids. In germline, CDR1 is LGHNA, CDR2 YSLEER. The CDR3 protein is CASSQGPSVGTDTQYF. The DNA for the CDR3 is TGCGCCAGCAGCCAAGGGCCTAGCGTAGGGACAGATACGCAGTATTTT.

Notes on this clonotype: One end of the junction is discordant with germline, which a read error may explain. This chain links TRBV5-1 with TRBJ1-2; a weak D match, TRBD1 (6 bases). This CDR3 is 12 amino acids long. Per the germline V gene, CDR1 is SGHRS and CDR2 is YFSETQ. DNA for the CDR3: TGCGCCAGCAGCTGGGGGGACACTGGCTGCACCTTC. This gives the protein CASSWGDTGCTF. The full variable domain, rest sourced from reference TRBV5-1 and TRBJ1-2, is KAGVTQTPRYLIKTRGQQVTLSCSPISGHRSVSWYQQTPGQGLQFLFEYFSETQRNKGNFPGRFSGRQFSNSRSEMNVSTLELGDSALYLCASSWGDTGCTFGSGTRLTVV.